These 14 T cell receptor beta chains were all obtained from the same sample, sequenced in a study of response to subunit inactivated influenza vaccine. TCRdb re-called the RT-PCR reads through MiXCR, storing one row per CDR3 protein. The profile covers about 540,000 distinct CDR3 sequences, with around 21% appearing a single time and under 3.5% taken by the ten largest. The same data also contributed to another study, on T cells expressing NK-cell markers. That paper notes: Synthesis of TCR beta cDNA relied on 5'RACE template switching carrying UMIs.

Sequenced material: CD4+ T cells sorted from PBMCs, taken roughly 13 days after vaccination. These TCRs come from a man aged 45-65 years who received an inactivated influenza vaccine.

This clonotype was seen more than once but under ten times. V is TRBV7-2 and J is TRBJ2-1; no definite D call. Germline assignment: CDR1 SGHTA and CDR2 FQGNSA. This CDR3 has 15 residues. V lost 0 bases, J lost 1 base, and 7 bases lay in between. CDR3 coding DNA: TGTGCCAGCAGCTTAGCGGGGTATTCCTACAATGAGCAGTTCTTC. It is translated as CASSLAGYSYNEQFF.

The rearrangement uses TRBV20-1 and TRBJ1-5; the D is unclear. V gave up 1 base and J gave up 0 bases, with 7 bases separating them. Germline CDR1 and CDR2: DFQATT and SNEGSKA (reference sequence). CDR3 length: 14 residues. The CDR3 nucleotides read TGCAGTGCTAGAGCTGGCAATAGCAATCAGCCCCAGCATTTT. The encoded protein is CSARAGNSNQPQHF.

The chain joins TRBV27 to TRBJ1-1; D is uncertain. CDR1 and CDR2 (germline): MNHEY, SMNVEV (reference sequence). The CDR3 has 14 residues. The germline V and J ends were trimmed by 5 bases and 0 bases, with 10 bases remaining between them. CDR3 bases: TGTGCCAGCAGTGCTTTGAGCATGAACACTGAAGCTTTCTTT. Protein sequence: CASSALSMNTEAFF.

The table lists this clonotype with many counts. The V call is TRBV20-1, the J call TRBJ1-1; D remains unclear. The CDR3 runs 11 residues. CDR1 and CDR2 from the germline V gene are DFQATT and SNEGSKA (reference sequence). Trimming stripped 5 bases from V and 1 base from J, with 5 bases between. CDR3 nucleotide sequence: TGCAGTGCTTTTGGGAACACTGAAGCTTTCTTT. Translated: CSAFGNTEAFF.

The V gene is TRBV20-1, the J gene TRBJ1-1; D may be TRBD1 (5 bases). The CDR3 length is 14 residues. CDR1 and CDR2 from the germline V gene are DFQATT and SNEGSKA (reference sequence). V lost 7 bases, J lost 1 base, and 16 bases lay in between. Written as DNA, the CDR3 is TGCAGTGGCCCACGAACCGGGGCGAACACTGAAGCTTTCTTT. This sequence encodes CSGPRTGANTEAFF.

This clonotype was recorded a few times. The chain recombines TRBV27 with TRBJ1-1; D gene ambiguous. This CDR3 comprises 13 residues. V dropped 3 bases and J dropped 1 base, with 6 bases sitting between them. Germline CDR1 is MNHEY and CDR2 is SMNVEV (reference sequence). CDR3 region: CASSFRQNTEAFF. The CDR3, as DNA: TGTGCCAGCAGTTTCCGGCAGAACACTGAAGCTTTCTTT.

Concerning this clonotype itself: This may arise from a read error, as a much more abundant clone is one base away. The gene calls are TRBV4-2 and TRBJ2-5; D is undetermined. Trimming pared 1 base from V and 2 bases from J, leaving 8 bases between. The CDR3 runs to 14 residues. CDR1 and CDR2 from the germline V gene are LGHNA and YNFKEQ. The CDR3 sequence: CASSQVVYQETQYF. CDR3 coding DNA: TGTGCCAGCAGCCAAGTAGTATATCAAGAGACCCAGTACTTC.

The sample holds a few counts of this clonotype. V and J are TRBV20-1 and TRBJ2-2; TRBD1 matches at 8 bases. The junction had 7 bases not matched to a gene; V was cut back by 8 bases and J by 2 bases. This CDR3 is 14 amino acids long. Per germline, CDR1 DFQATT and CDR2 SNEGSKA (reference sequence). For the CDR3, the DNA is TGCAGTACTACGACAGGGGTTAACACCGGGGAGCTGTTTTTT. The encoded protein is CSTTTGVNTGELFF.

The rearrangement uses TRBV2 and TRBJ2-7; 9 nucleotides agree with TRBD2. The CDR3 length is 13 residues. Trimming removed 8 bases from V and 0 bases from J; junction bases left unmatched: 2. Germline CDR1 and CDR2: SNHLY and FYNNEI. For the CDR3, the DNA is TGTGCCAGCCAAGCGGGGGGCTCCTACGAGCAGTACTTC. Its translation: CASQAGGSYEQYF.

V and J are TRBV20-1 and TRBJ1-6; D is unresolved. The CDR3 runs to 14 residues. CDR1 DFQATT and CDR2 SNEGSKA come from the germline V gene (reference sequence). V dropped 0 bases and J dropped 7 bases, with 10 bases sitting between them. CDR3: CSARDWAGNSPLHF. The CDR3 nucleotides read TGCAGTGCTAGAGATTGGGCGGGGAATTCACCCCTCCACTTT.

V gene TRBV6-2 or TRBV6-3 combines with J gene TRBJ2-5; the D gene is possibly TRBD2 (5 bases). The CDR3 is made up of 14 amino acids. Germline-derived CDR1 and CDR2 are MNHEY and SVGEGT. V shed 7 bases and J shed 5 bases, with 17 bases lying between them. CDR3 sequence reads: CASNRGPHLETQYF. The CDR3 nucleotides are TGTGCCAGCAACCGAGGGCCCCACCTGGAGACCCAGTACTTC.

This clonotype showed up many times. CDR3 loop: CASSDPRYSGANVLTF. The CDR3 DNA follows: TGTGCCAGCAGTGACCCCCGCTACTCTGGGGCCAACGTCCTGACTTTC. The gene calls are TRBV28 and TRBJ2-6; D gene ambiguous. Germline V gene sequence: CDR1 MDHEN, CDR2 SYDVKM. Trimming stripped 5 bases from V and 0 bases from J, with 11 bases between. This CDR3 contains 16 residues. Full variable domain (rest looked up from reference TRBV28 and TRBJ2-6): DVKVTQSSRYLVKRTGEKVFLECVQDMDHENMFWYRQDPGLGLRLIYFSYDVKMKEKGDIPEGYSVSREKKERFSLILESASTNQTSMYLCASSDPRYSGANVLTFGAGSRLTVL.

V and J are TRBV7-9 and TRBJ2-7; 10 bases fit TRBD1. Germline CDR1 is SEHNR and CDR2 is FQNEAQ (reference sequence). The CDR3 extends over 15 amino acids. Unmatched junction bases numbered 7, after V lost 5 bases and J lost 3 bases. CDR3 protein: CASSRNRDRGYEQYF. The CDR3 region has the DNA TGTGCCAGCAGCCGTAACCGGGACAGGGGCTACGAGCAGTACTTC.

This chain uses TRBV6-1 with TRBJ2-1, with unresolved D. CDR3 length equals 16 residues. Germline values: CDR1 MNHNS, CDR2 SASEGT. V lost 2 bases and J 0 bases, leaving 11 bases between the germline ends. In nucleotides, the CDR3 is TGTGCCAGCAGTGAACTGCGAACCAGCTCCTACAATGAGCAGTTCTTC. It encodes CASSELRTSSYNEQFF.